This entry lists 6 T cell receptor beta chains sequenced from one sample in a study of Graves' ophthalmopathy and Graves' hyperthyroidism. Amplified material comprised TCR beta CDR3 regions derived from RNA transcripts. An initial RT-PCR round employing HTBI primers preceded a second-round multiplex PCR. MiXCR, run by TCRdb on the multiplex PCR reads, gives a single entry per CDR3 protein. The table has almost 750,000 distinct CDR3 sequences, 40% seen once. The sample was peripheral blood. All receptors derive from an adult man with Graves' ophthalmopathy.

The J gene is TRBJ1-2, the V gene TRBV29-1; the match to TRBD1 covers 7 bases. Per the germline V gene, CDR1 is SQVTM and CDR2 is ANQGSEA. The CDR3 loop spans 14 amino acids. V shed 7 bases, J shed 2 bases, and the junction held 10 bases outside the gene matches. Written as DNA, the CDR3 is TGCAGCGGGGAAACAGGGACAGACAACTATGGCTACACCTTC. Translating it yields CSGETGTDNYGYTF.

The chain carries TRBV15 and TRBJ2-6, with D perhaps assigned TRBD1 or TRBD2 (5 bases each). V was cut by 11 bases and J by 0 bases, with 20 bases left in between. In germline, CDR1 is LNHNV, CDR2 YYDKDF (reference sequence). The CDR3 totals 17 residues. The CDR3 coding sequence is TGTGCCTGGAGACGGGGCAGGACCTTCTCTGGGGCCAACGTCCTGACTTTC. This sequence encodes CAWRRGRTFSGANVLTF.

The rearrangement uses TRBV20-1 and TRBJ2-1; D may be TRBD1 (5 bases). V gave up 1 base and J gave up 2 bases, with 9 bases separating them. The CDR3 sequence is 14 residues long. From germline, CDR1 is DFQATT and CDR2 SNEGSKA (reference sequence). Here the CDR3 reads CSARVLGAYNEQFF. CDR3 sequence (DNA): TGCAGTGCTAGAGTTCTAGGGGCCTACAATGAGCAGTTCTTC.

The chain joins TRBV4-3 to TRBJ1-2; D not certain. Trimming left V 1 base short and J 7 bases short, with 10 bases between. Germline values: CDR1 LGHNA, CDR2 YSLEER. This CDR3 has 13 residues. The CDR3 protein is CASSQVAASGYTF. The CDR3 DNA reads as TGCGCCAGCAGCCAAGTGGCCGCCTCTGGCTACACCTTC.

This clonotype was counted ten times or more. The rearrangement links TRBV29-1 to TRBJ2-7, with 7 nucleotides matching TRBD1. After removal of 7 bases from V and 3 bases from J, the junction contained 6 bases not matched to a gene. Looked up from germline, CDR1 is SQVTM and CDR2 is ANQGSEA. The CDR3 is made up of 12 amino acids. The DNA for the CDR3 is TGCAGCGCGGAAGGGGGCAGCTACGAGCAGTACTTC. Protein sequence: CSAEGGSYEQYF.

This chain links TRBV9 with TRBJ1-1, with D possibly matching TRBD1 (6 bases). Germline CDR1 is SGDLS and CDR2 is YYNGEE. CDR3 size: 12 residues. Trimming pared 4 bases from V and 7 bases from J, leaving 11 bases between. This CDR3 is CASSLSRGEAFF. In nucleotides, the CDR3 is TGTGCCAGCAGCCTCAGCAGGGGTGAAGCTTTCTTT. Together with reference TRBV9 and TRBJ1-1, the CDR3 gives the full variable domain: DSGVTQTPKHLITATGQRVTLRCSPRSGDLSVYWYQQSLDQGLQFLIQYYNGEERAKGNILERFSAQQFPDLHSELNLSSLELGDSALYFCASSLSRGEAFFGQGTRLTVV.